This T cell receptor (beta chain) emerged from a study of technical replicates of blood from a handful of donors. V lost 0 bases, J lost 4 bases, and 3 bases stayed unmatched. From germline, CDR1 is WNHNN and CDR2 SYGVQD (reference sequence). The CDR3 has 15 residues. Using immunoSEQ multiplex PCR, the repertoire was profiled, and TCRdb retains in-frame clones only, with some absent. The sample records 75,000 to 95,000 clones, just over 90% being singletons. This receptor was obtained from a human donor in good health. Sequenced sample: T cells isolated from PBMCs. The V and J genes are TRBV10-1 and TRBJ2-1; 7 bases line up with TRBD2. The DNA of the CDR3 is TGCGCCAGCAGTGAGTCCCTAGCGGTGTACAATGAGCAGTTCTTC. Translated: CASSESLAVYNEQFF.